A single sample gave rise to the 28 T cell receptor beta chains below, sequenced in a study of blood T cell repertoires in COVID-19. Sequenced by immunoSEQ multiplex PCR; TCRdb stores in-frame clones only, minus some. The sample holds 15,000 or so clones, roughly 92% seen once. Sequencing was carried out using peripheral blood. These receptors were taken from a human donor with active COVID-19. The donor label of this sample is uncertain.

The chain has TRBV7-9 and TRBJ2-7; a possible D gene is TRBD1 (5 bases). Between the trimmed V and J ends, which lost 5 bases and 4 bases, there was a span of 21 bases. Per the germline V gene, CDR1 is SEHNR and CDR2 is FQNEAQ (reference sequence). This CDR3 is built from 16 residues. CDR3 sequence reads: CASSPKFRVSLYEQYF. Written as DNA, the CDR3 is TGTGCCAGCAGCCCCAAGTTCAGGGTTTCCCTTTACGAGCAGTACTTC. The complete variable domain, with remaining parts taken from reference TRBV7-9 and TRBJ2-7, reads DTGVSQNPRHKITKRGQNVTFRCDPISEHNRLYWYRQTLGQGPEFLTYFQNEAQLEKSRLLSDRFSAERPKGSFSTLEIQRTEQGDSAMYLCASSPKFRVSLYEQYFGPGTRLTVT.

This clone has only one observation. The V gene is TRBV30, the J gene TRBJ2-7; tentatively, D is TRBD1 (8 bases). The CDR3 has 22 amino acids. Trimming pared 2 bases from V and 4 bases from J, leaving 39 bases between. Germline CDR1 is GTSNPN and CDR2 is SVGIG (reference sequence). The CDR3 loop reads CAWSPKQGARGPLRGTLYEQYF. The CDR3 DNA reads TGTGCCTGGAGTCCCAAGCAGGGGGCGCGGGGGCCTTTGCGTGGCACCTTATACGAGCAGTACTTC.

This clone turned up a few times. The chain couples TRBV6-1 to TRBJ1-6; D gene ambiguous. Germline V lookup: CDR1 MNHNS, CDR2 SASEGT. CDR3 length: 14 residues. V lost 3 bases to trimming and J lost 8 bases, with 11 bases between them. The CDR3 DNA follows: TGTGCCAGCAGTGATCGGCAGGTTGATTCACCCCTCCACTTT. Translating gives CASSDRQVDSPLHF.

The rearrangement joins TRBV5-1 to TRBJ1-4, with 7 bases matching TRBD1. This CDR3 region has 16 residues. Trimming removed 0 bases from V and 2 bases from J; junction bases left unmatched: 4. Germline-derived CDR1 and CDR2 are SGHRS and YFSETQ. CDR3 sequence reads: CASSLVAGGTNEKLFF. Written as DNA, the CDR3 is TGCGCCAGCAGCTTGGTGGCAGGGGGGACTAATGAAAAACTGTTTTTT.

V is TRBV19 and J is TRBJ2-3; D possibly corresponds to TRBD2 (5 bases). V was trimmed by 8 bases and J by 1 base, leaving 19 bases between them. From germline, CDR1 is LNHDA and CDR2 SQIVND (reference sequence). The CDR3 is 16 amino acids. The CDR3 sequence: CASSPRLVGGTDTQYF. DNA for the CDR3: TGTGCCAGTTCTCCTCGACTCGTCGGGGGCACAGATACGCAGTATTTT.

This clone showed up just a few times. The rearrangement joins TRBV18 to TRBJ1-2; TRBD1 matches 8 bases. V trimming: 2 bases; J trimming: 4 bases; junction bases outside the gene matches: 3. This CDR3 contains 14 residues. Germline V gene sequence: CDR1 KGHSH, CDR2 LQKENI. The CDR3 sequence: CASSPGQGPYGYTF. DNA for the CDR3: TGTGCCAGCTCACCAGGACAGGGACCCTATGGCTACACCTTC.

This chain uses TRBV7-9 with TRBJ1-2, with D perhaps matching TRBD1 (6 bases). Trimming took 3 bases from V and 2 from J, leaving 16 bases between them. Germline lookup yields CDR1 SEHNR and CDR2 FQNEAQ (reference sequence). The CDR3 extends over 16 amino acids. CDR3 protein: CASSFVGQGPNYGYTF. CDR3 bases: TGTGCCAGCAGCTTTGTTGGGCAGGGGCCCAACTATGGCTACACCTTC. The full variable domain, rest sourced from reference TRBV7-9 and TRBJ1-2, is DTGVSQNPRHKITKRGQNVTFRCDPISEHNRLYWYRQTLGQGPEFLTYFQNEAQLEKSRLLSDRFSAERPKGSFSTLEIQRTEQGDSAMYLCASSFVGQGPNYGYTFGSGTRLTVV.

The CDR3 reads CASSLAGQASYNSPLHF. The DNA for the CDR3 is TGCGCCAGCAGCTTGGCCGGACAGGCCTCCTATAATTCACCCCTCCACTTT. This rearrangement joins TRBV5-1 to TRBJ1-6; 7 nucleotides match TRBD1. V dropped 0 bases and J dropped 0; count of bases not matched to a gene: 3. Germline-derived CDR1 and CDR2 are SGHRS and YFSETQ. The CDR3 is 17 amino acids.

The V and J genes are TRBV2 and TRBJ2-1; a weak D match, TRBD2 (6 bases). The germline gives CDR1 SNHLY, CDR2 FYNNEI. Between the trimmed V and J ends, which lost 8 bases and 4 bases, there was a span of 15 bases. The CDR3 consists of 14 residues. The CDR3 DNA follows: TGTGCCAGCGCACTTACGGGGGAGTACAATGAGCAGTTCTTC. Encoded protein: CASALTGEYNEQFF.

The chain carries TRBV15 and TRBJ1-3, with D perhaps TRBD1 (5 bases). There are 15 residues in the CDR3. From germline, CDR1 is LNHNV and CDR2 YYDKDF (reference sequence). Trimming removed 0 bases at V and 6 bases at J, with 12 bases between. The chain's CDR3 is CATSRDKAGINTIYF. The CDR3 region has the DNA TGTGCCACCAGCAGAGATAAGGCAGGGATAAACACCATATATTTT.

The V call is TRBV3-1 (or the pseudogene TRBV3-2), the J call TRBJ2-7, with a tentative D call TRBD2 (5 bases). This CDR3 contains 16 residues. Germline V gives CDR1 LGHDT, CDR2 YNNKEL (reference sequence). Trimming took 0 bases from V and 1 from J, leaving 13 bases between them. CDR3: CASSQEGRTVSYEQYF. The CDR3 DNA reads as TGTGCCAGCAGCCAAGAGGGGAGAACGGTTTCCTACGAGCAGTACTTC.

This clone was counted between two and nine times. This sequence joins TRBV18 and TRBJ1-5, with TRBD1 identical over 7 bases. This CDR3 has 17 amino acids. Unmatched junction bases numbered 10, after V lost 3 bases and J lost 2 bases. Germline V gene lookup returns CDR1 KGHSH and CDR2 LQKENI. The CDR3 loop reads CASSPTRGDKGNQPQHF. CDR3 nucleotides: TGTGCCAGCTCACCTACCAGGGGGGACAAGGGCAATCAGCCCCAGCATTTT.

The chain couples TRBV5-1 to TRBJ2-2; unclear D gene. V was clipped by 4 bases and J by 8 bases, with 12 bases between them. In germline, CDR1 is SGHRS, CDR2 YFSETQ. This CDR3 region has 13 residues. The DNA for the CDR3 is TGCGCCAGCAGCCCTCTTATCGAGGGGGAGCTGTTTTTT. The encoded protein is CASSPLIEGELFF.

The CDR3 loop reads CASSVADNYEQYF. Here the CDR3 DNA reads TGTGCCAGCAGTGTGGCGGACAACTACGAGCAGTACTTC. The chain carries TRBV7-6 and TRBJ2-7; tentatively, D is TRBD1 (5 bases). Germline V gives CDR1 SGHVS, CDR2 FNYEAQ. This CDR3 is 13 amino acids long. V dropped 6 bases and J dropped 3 bases, with 12 bases sitting between them.

The V call is TRBV18, the J call TRBJ2-1; D gene uncertain. The ends were cut back, 3 bases at V and 3 bases at J, with 12 bases in the middle. This CDR3 region has 15 residues. Per the germline V gene, CDR1 is KGHSH and CDR2 is LQKENI. The CDR3 DNA is TGTGCCAGCTCACCTACAGCATCCCTCTACAATGAGCAGTTCTTC. This translates into CASSPTASLYNEQFF.

V is TRBV10-3 and J is TRBJ2-2; no clear D gene. V was clipped by 0 bases and J by 1 base, with 6 bases between them. Germline lookup yields CDR1 ENHRY and CDR2 SYGVKD. The CDR3 is made up of 15 amino acids. CDR3: CAISESDLNTGELFF. CDR3 in DNA: TGTGCCATCAGTGAGTCTGACTTGAACACCGGGGAGCTGTTTTTT.

V gene TRBV5-1 combines with J gene TRBJ2-7, with 9 bases matching TRBD1. V lost 3 bases, J lost 9 bases, and 19 bases stayed unmatched. The germline CDR1 and CDR2 sequences are SGHRS and YFSETQ. The length of the CDR3 is 17 residues. CDR3 protein: CASSSRLGDRASLRQYF. The DNA of the CDR3 is TGCGCCAGCAGCTCCCGCTTGGGGGACAGGGCTTCGCTTAGGCAGTACTTC.

The V call is TRBV6-6, the J call TRBJ1-6; tentative D call: TRBD1 (6 bases). V was clipped by 5 bases and J by 5 bases, with 13 bases between them. CDR3 length: 15 amino acids. Looked up from germline, CDR1 is MNHNY and CDR2 is SVGAGI (reference sequence). This CDR3 reads CASSVQGGHNSPLHF. The CDR3 DNA follows: TGTGCCAGCAGTGTACAGGGTGGCCATAATTCACCCCTCCACTTT.

The rearrangement uses TRBV7-9 and TRBJ2-3; D may be TRBD1 (6 bases). V lost 3 bases and J 3 bases, leaving 13 bases between the germline ends. This CDR3 is 15 amino acids long. CDR1 and CDR2 (germline): SEHNR, FQNEAQ (reference sequence). The CDR3 nucleotides read TGTGCCAGCAGCTTTGGGGGCCCCACGACAGATACGCAGTATTTT. Translation: CASSFGGPTTDTQYF.

This clone was counted a single time. The J gene is TRBJ1-2, the V gene TRBV18; maybe TRBD1 (5 bases). Trimming cost V 0 bases and J 8 bases, with 10 bases left between them. The V gene's germline CDR1 is KGHSH and CDR2 LQKENI. The CDR3 runs 13 residues. The chain's CDR3 is CASSPPGDGGYTF. CDR3 DNA sequence: TGTGCCAGCTCACCACCAGGGGATGGGGGCTACACCTTC.

The chain employs TRBV21-1 and TRBJ2-7; TRBD1, the D gene given by the table, was not confirmed from the DNA. TRBV21-1 is shown as a pseudogene. The CDR3 sequence is 16 residues long. The CDR3 reads CASSKVRRDTTYEQYF. CDR3 nucleotide sequence: TGTGCCAGCAGCAAAGTGAGAAGGGACACAACCTACGAGCAGTACTTC.

This clone showed up just once. The chain combines TRBV28 with TRBJ2-7; 7 bases are shared with TRBD1. J lost 7 bases, V lost 5 bases, and 8 bases had no gene match. In germline, CDR1 is MDHEN, CDR2 SYDVKM. This CDR3 region has 13 residues. The CDR3 reads CASSTRQGGEQYF. The CDR3 DNA reads TGTGCCAGCAGTACTAGACAGGGTGGGGAGCAGTACTTC.

The chain is built from TRBV19 and TRBJ2-2; D may be TRBD1 (6 bases). With 4 bases removed from V and 3 bases from J, the gap between germline ends came to 9 bases. Germline CDR1 reads LNHDA; CDR2 reads SQIVND (reference sequence). The CDR3 is 14 amino acids. CDR3 DNA: TGTGCCAGTAGTAGGGGGACATACACCGGGGAGCTGTTTTTT. Translation: CASSRGTYTGELFF.

CDR3: CASSPGTGLRNQPQHF. DNA of the CDR3: TGTGCCAGCTCACCCGGGACAGGTCTTCGCAATCAGCCCCAGCATTTT. V usage is TRBV18 and J usage is TRBJ1-5; 8 bases line up with TRBD1. From germline, CDR1 is KGHSH and CDR2 LQKENI. The CDR3 is made up of 16 amino acids. Trimming at V came to 3 bases and at J to 2 bases, leaving 6 bases not matched to a gene.

The V call is TRBV2, the J call TRBJ1-2; 7 bases align to TRBD1. The CDR3 runs 14 residues. Germline assignment: CDR1 SNHLY and CDR2 FYNNEI. V lost 4 bases, J lost 3 bases, and 5 bases stayed unmatched. CDR3 amino acids: CASSGEGADYGYTF. The CDR3 DNA follows: TGTGCCAGCAGTGGCGAGGGGGCTGACTATGGCTACACCTTC. Combining the CDR3 with reference TRBV2 and TRBJ1-2 gives the whole variable domain EPEVTQTPSHQVTQMGQEVILRCVPISNHLYFYWYRQILGQKVEFLVSFYNNEISEKSEIFDDQFSVERPDGSNFTLKIRSTKLEDSAMYFCASSGEGADYGYTFGSGTRLTVV.

This clone appeared once. The rearrangement joins TRBV18 to TRBJ2-1; TRBD2 agrees at 7 bases. Trimming at V came to 3 bases and at J to 4 bases, leaving 9 bases not matched to a gene. The CDR3 runs 16 residues. CDR1 and CDR2 from the germline V gene are KGHSH and LQKENI. CDR3 sequence (DNA): TGTGCCAGCTCACCTGGGAGCGGGACCGCTTACAATGAGCAGTTCTTC. Amino acids: CASSPGSGTAYNEQFF.

V and J are TRBV5-1 and TRBJ1-4; TRBD1 agrees at 7 bases. Germline V gives CDR1 SGHRS, CDR2 YFSETQ. This CDR3 region has 17 residues. J lost 0 bases, V lost 1 base, and 6 bases had no gene match. CDR3 sequence reads: CASSLRTGFSTNEKLFF. DNA of the CDR3: TGCGCCAGCAGCTTGAGGACAGGCTTCTCAACTAATGAAAAACTGTTTTTT.

Comment on this clone: The junction and the germline gene differ at one end; a read error may be behind it. The rearrangement links TRBV3-1 (or the pseudogene TRBV3-2) to TRBJ2-5; the match to TRBD1 covers 8 bases. CDR1 LGHDT and CDR2 YNNKEL come from the germline V gene (reference sequence). The CDR3 is made up of 12 amino acids. CDR3 amino acids: CASSQLSTGENF. As DNA, the CDR3 is TGTGCCAGCAGCCAACTGTCGACAGGGGAAAACTTC.